These 14 T cell receptor beta chains were sequenced from one sample in a study of response to subunit inactivated influenza vaccine. In TCRdb, the RT-PCR reads were re-called with MiXCR into one record per CDR3 protein. The data show about 620,000 distinct CDR3 sequences, with 12% seen just once and roughly a tenth held by the top ten. Material: PBMCs from blood, obtained on the day of vaccination. The receptors were sampled from a man aged 45-60 years who received an inactivated influenza vaccine.

This clonotype was seen only a few times. The rearrangement uses TRBV20-1 and TRBJ2-5; D may correspond to TRBD1 or TRBD2 (5 bases each). Trimming stripped 7 bases from V and 9 bases from J, with 24 bases between. There are 14 residues in the CDR3. The germline V gene encodes CDR1 DFQATT and CDR2 SNEGSKA (reference sequence). CDR3 sequence: CSGKGTDTLFPQYF. DNA for the CDR3: TGCAGTGGAAAGGGGACGGATACGCTATTTCCCCAGTACTTC.

This clonotype showed up just a few times. This rearrangement joins TRBV20-1 to TRBJ2-1; possible D gene TRBD2, 6 bases. V lost 3 bases to trimming and J lost 9 bases, with 9 bases between them. Germline V gene data show CDR1 as DFQATT and CDR2 as SNEGSKA (reference sequence). This CDR3 is built from 11 residues. The chain's CDR3 is CSASIGGEQFF. As DNA, the CDR3 is TGCAGTGCTAGTATCGGGGGTGAGCAGTTCTTC.

This clonotype was recorded a few times. The chain carries TRBV19 and TRBJ1-1, with TRBD1 as a possible D gene (5 bases). The CDR3 covers 14 residues. With 6 bases removed from V and 4 bases from J, the gap between germline ends came to 15 bases. Germline V gene lookup returns CDR1 LNHDA and CDR2 SQIVND (reference sequence). The chain's CDR3 is CASSRLNGGTEAFF. In nucleotides, the CDR3 is TGTGCCAGTAGCCGACTAAATGGGGGCACTGAAGCTTTCTTT.

J is TRBJ2-3 and V is TRBV9, with a tentative D call TRBD2 (6 bases). The ends were cut back, 3 bases at V and 4 bases at J, with 21 bases in the middle. This CDR3 has 17 amino acids. Germline-derived CDR1 and CDR2 are SGDLS and YYNGEE. Written as DNA, the CDR3 is TGTGCCAGCAGCGCTTACGGGGCGGGAAGTGTGGCAGATACGCAGTATTTT. As protein: CASSAYGAGSVADTQYF.

This sequence joins TRBV2 and TRBJ2-1, with 10 nucleotides matching TRBD2. Germline trimming cut 9 bases from V and 6 bases from J; bases unmatched to any gene: 5. The germline gives CDR1 SNHLY, CDR2 FYNNEI. The CDR3 consists of 13 residues. CDR3 DNA: TGTGCCAGGAGGACTAGCGGCAGCAATGAGCAGTTCTTC. It translates to CARRTSGSNEQFF.

V usage is TRBV5-1 and J usage is TRBJ2-7; D is uncertain. V lost 5 bases to trimming and J lost 3 bases, with 12 bases between them. The germline gives CDR1 SGHRS, CDR2 YFSETQ. This CDR3 has 13 residues. Here the CDR3 DNA reads TGCGCCAGCAGTGTGGCGGATAACTACGAGCAGTACTTC. This codes for CASSVADNYEQYF.

The V call is TRBV20-1, the J call TRBJ2-7; the match to TRBD1 covers 8 bases. In germline, CDR1 is DFQATT, CDR2 SNEGSKA (reference sequence). The CDR3 loop spans 14 amino acids. V shed 4 bases and J 2 bases; nucleotides not matched to a gene: 7. CDR3 region: CSAKRTGPAYEQYF. Here the CDR3 DNA reads TGCAGTGCTAAACGGACAGGGCCAGCCTACGAGCAGTACTTC.

This clonotype occurred once. This sequence joins TRBV3-1 and TRBJ1-5; TRBD1 matches 8 bases. The CDR3 contains 15 residues. V was clipped by 4 bases and J by 6 bases; unmatched bases: 8. The germline V gene has CDR1 LGHDT and CDR2 YNNKEL (reference sequence). The CDR3 here is CASSRGQGITQPQHF. For the CDR3, the DNA is TGTGCCAGCAGCCGCGGACAGGGAATCACTCAGCCCCAGCATTTT. Full variable domain (missing parts from reference TRBV3-1 and TRBJ1-5): DTAVSQTPKYLVTQMGNDKSIKCEQNLGHDTMYWYKQDSKKFLKIMFSYNNKELIINETVPNRFSPKSPDKAHLNLHINSLELGDSAVYFCASSRGQGITQPQHFGDGTRLSIL.

J is TRBJ2-3 and V is TRBV7-2, with D possibly TRBD1 on 5 matching bases. CDR1 and CDR2 from the germline V gene are SGHTA and FQGNSA. The CDR3 is 14 amino acids. V gave up 3 bases and J gave up 6 bases, with 13 bases separating them. The CDR3 nucleotides are TGTGCCAGCAGCTTCCTCCAGGGTGGTGATACGCAGTATTTT. It codes for CASSFLQGGDTQYF. The full variable domain, rest sourced from reference TRBV7-2 and TRBJ2-3, is GAGVSQSPSNKVTEKGKDVELRCDPISGHTALYWYRQSLGQGLEFLIYFQGNSAPDKSGLPSDRFSAERTGGSVSTLTIQRTQQEDSAVYLCASSFLQGGDTQYFGPGTRLTVL.

V usage is TRBV11-1 and J usage is TRBJ2-5, with 7 bases aligning to TRBD1. Germline trimming cut 2 bases from V and 5 bases from J; bases unmatched to any gene: 14. Germline V CDR1 and CDR2: SGHAT, FQDESV (reference sequence). The length of the CDR3 is 17 residues. CDR3 in amino acids: CASSLFTGTEGVETQYF. For the CDR3, the DNA is TGTGCCAGCAGCTTATTTACCGGGACAGAGGGAGTGGAGACCCAGTACTTC.

A word on this clonotype: The junction departs from germline at one end; a sequencing error may be responsible. The J gene is TRBJ2-5, the V gene TRBV6-6; 11 nucleotides line up with TRBD2. CDR1 and CDR2 from the germline V gene are MNHNY and SVGAGI (reference sequence). This CDR3 is 13 amino acids long. In DNA form, the CDR3 reads TGTGCCTGCAGGAGGACTAGCGGGGAGACCCAGTACTTC. This codes for CACRRTSGETQYF.

This clonotype was detected ten times or more. The chain links TRBV7-9 to TRBJ1-3; D is unclear. The CDR3 covers 13 residues. Trimming removed 11 bases from V and 4 bases from J, with 15 bases in between. Germline V gene lookup returns CDR1 SEHNR and CDR2 FQNEAQ (reference sequence). In nucleotides, the CDR3 is TGTGCCGCGGGGAGAAGGAGGGGAAACACCATATATTTT. Its protein is CAAGRRRGNTIYF.

The V gene is TRBV5-6, the J gene TRBJ2-1; TRBD2 matches at 12 bases. The germline gives CDR1 SGHDT, CDR2 YYEEEE. CDR3 length: 15 residues. The junction had 2 bases not matched to a gene; V was cut back by 4 bases and J by 3 bases. The CDR3 loop reads CASSGGLAGYNEQFF. As DNA, the CDR3 is TGTGCCAGCAGCGGGGGACTAGCGGGCTACAATGAGCAGTTCTTC.

Only a few counts were recorded for this clonotype. The chain joins TRBV7-9 to TRBJ1-1, with D possibly TRBD1 on 6 matching bases. The CDR3 extends over 14 amino acids. With 3 bases removed from V and 8 bases from J, the gap between germline ends came to 16 bases. Per the germline V gene, CDR1 is SEHNR and CDR2 is FQNEAQ (reference sequence). Here the CDR3 DNA reads TGTGCCAGCAGCTTGGACCAAAACAGGGCGGAAGCTTTCTTT. Translation: CASSLDQNRAEAFF.